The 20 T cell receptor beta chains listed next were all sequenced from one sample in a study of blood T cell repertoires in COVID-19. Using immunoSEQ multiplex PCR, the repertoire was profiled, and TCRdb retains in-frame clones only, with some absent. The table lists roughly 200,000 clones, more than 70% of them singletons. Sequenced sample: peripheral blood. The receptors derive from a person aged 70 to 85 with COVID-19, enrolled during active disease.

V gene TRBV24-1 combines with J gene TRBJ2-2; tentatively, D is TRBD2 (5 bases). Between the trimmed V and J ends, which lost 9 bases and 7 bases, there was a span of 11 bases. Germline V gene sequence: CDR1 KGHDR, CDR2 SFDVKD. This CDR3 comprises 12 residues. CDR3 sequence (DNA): TGTGCCACCGGACGGGGTGTCGGGGAGCTGTTTTTT. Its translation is CATGRGVGELFF.

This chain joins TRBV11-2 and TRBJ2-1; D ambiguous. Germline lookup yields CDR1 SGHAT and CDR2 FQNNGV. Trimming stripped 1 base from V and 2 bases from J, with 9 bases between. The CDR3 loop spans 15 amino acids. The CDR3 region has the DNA TGTGCCAGCAGCTTAGCTAGTATCGCCTACAATGAGCAGTTCTTC. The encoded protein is CASSLASIAYNEQFF.

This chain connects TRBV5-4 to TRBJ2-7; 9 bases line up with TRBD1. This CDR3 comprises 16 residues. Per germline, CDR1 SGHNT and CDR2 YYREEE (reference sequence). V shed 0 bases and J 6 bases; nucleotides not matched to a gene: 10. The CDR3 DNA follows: TGTGCCAGCAGCTTGGGGCCCGGACAGGGGATGGGCGAGCAGTACTTC. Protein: CASSLGPGQGMGEQYF. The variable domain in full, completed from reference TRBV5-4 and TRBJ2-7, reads ETGVTQSPTHLIKTRGQQVTLRCSSQSGHNTVSWYQQALGQGPQFIFQYYREEENGRGNFPPRFSGLQFPNYSSELNVNALELDDSALYLCASSLGPGQGMGEQYFGPGTRLTVT.

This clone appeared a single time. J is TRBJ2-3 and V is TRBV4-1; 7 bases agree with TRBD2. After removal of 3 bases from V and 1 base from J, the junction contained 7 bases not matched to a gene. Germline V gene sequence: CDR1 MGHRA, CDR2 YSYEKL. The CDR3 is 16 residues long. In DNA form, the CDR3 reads TGCGCCAGCAGCCAGTATCTTGCGGGGGGCACAGATACGCAGTATTTT. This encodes CASSQYLAGGTDTQYF.

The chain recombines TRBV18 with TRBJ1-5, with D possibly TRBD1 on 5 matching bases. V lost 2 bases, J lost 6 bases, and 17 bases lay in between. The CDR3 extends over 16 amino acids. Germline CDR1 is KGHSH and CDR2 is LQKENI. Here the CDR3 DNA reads TGTGCCAGCTCACCAATACAGGCAGATGTTGGTCAGCCCCAGCATTTT. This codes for CASSPIQADVGQPQHF.

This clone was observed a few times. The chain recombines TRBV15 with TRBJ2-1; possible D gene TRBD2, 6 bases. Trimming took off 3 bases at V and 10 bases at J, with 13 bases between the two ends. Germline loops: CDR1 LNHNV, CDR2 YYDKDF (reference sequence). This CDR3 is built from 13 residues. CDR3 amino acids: CATSRSPGEEQFF. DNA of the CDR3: TGTGCCACCAGCAGGTCTCCGGGGGAAGAGCAGTTCTTC. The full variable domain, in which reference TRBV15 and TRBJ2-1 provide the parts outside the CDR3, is DAMVIQNPRYQVTQFGKPVTLSCSQTLNHNVMYWYQQKSSQAPKLLFHYYDKDFNNEADTPDNFQSRRPNTSFCFLDIRSPGLGDTAMYLCATSRSPGEEQFFGPGTRLTVL.

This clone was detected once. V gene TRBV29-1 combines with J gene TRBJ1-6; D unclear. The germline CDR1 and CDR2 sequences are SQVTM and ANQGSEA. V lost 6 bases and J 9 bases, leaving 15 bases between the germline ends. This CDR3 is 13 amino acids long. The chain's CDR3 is CSVGAAAGSPLHF. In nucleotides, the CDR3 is TGCAGCGTGGGAGCTGCGGCAGGTTCACCCCTCCACTTT.

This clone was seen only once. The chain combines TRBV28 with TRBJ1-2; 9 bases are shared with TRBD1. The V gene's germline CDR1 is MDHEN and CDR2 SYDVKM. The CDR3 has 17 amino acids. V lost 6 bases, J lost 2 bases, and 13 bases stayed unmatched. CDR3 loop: CASSITGQGSPNYGYTF. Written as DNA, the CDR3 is TGTGCCAGCAGCATTACGGGACAGGGTTCCCCGAACTATGGCTACACCTTC.

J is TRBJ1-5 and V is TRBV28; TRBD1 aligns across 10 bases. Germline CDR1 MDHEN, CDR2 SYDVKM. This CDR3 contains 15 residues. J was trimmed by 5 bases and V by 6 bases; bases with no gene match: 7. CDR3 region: CASSPGTGVHQPQHF. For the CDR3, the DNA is TGTGCCAGCAGCCCCGGGACAGGGGTTCATCAGCCCCAGCATTTT.

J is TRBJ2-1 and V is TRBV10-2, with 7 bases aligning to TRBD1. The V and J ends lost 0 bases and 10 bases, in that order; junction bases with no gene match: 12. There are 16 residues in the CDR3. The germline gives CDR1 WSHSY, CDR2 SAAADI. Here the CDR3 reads CASSESGVWTGEEQFF. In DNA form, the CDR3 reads TGCGCCAGCAGTGAGTCTGGGGTCTGGACAGGAGAAGAGCAGTTCTTC.

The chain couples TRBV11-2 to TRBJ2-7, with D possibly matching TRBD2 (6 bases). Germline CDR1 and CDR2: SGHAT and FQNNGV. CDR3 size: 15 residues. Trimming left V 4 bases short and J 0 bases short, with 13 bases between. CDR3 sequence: CASSYGTFTSYEQYF. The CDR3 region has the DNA TGTGCCAGCAGCTACGGGACTTTCACCTCCTACGAGCAGTACTTC.

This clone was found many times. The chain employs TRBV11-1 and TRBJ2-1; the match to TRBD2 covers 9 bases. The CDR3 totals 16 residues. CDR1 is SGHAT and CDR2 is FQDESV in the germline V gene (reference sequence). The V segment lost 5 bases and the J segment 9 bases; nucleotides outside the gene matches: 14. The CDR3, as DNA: TGTGCCAGCAGCCGCGAAGGAGCTAGCGGGACTGGTGAGCAGTTCTTC. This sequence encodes CASSREGASGTGEQFF.

CDR3 protein: CASSFDPLSRITDTQYF. DNA of the CDR3: TGCGCCAGCAGCTTTGATCCCCTCTCCAGAATCACAGATACGCAGTATTTT. V and J are TRBV5-1 and TRBJ2-3, with D unresolved. From germline, CDR1 is SGHRS and CDR2 YFSETQ. CDR3 length: 17 amino acids. Trimming removed 2 bases at V and 2 bases at J, with 18 bases between.

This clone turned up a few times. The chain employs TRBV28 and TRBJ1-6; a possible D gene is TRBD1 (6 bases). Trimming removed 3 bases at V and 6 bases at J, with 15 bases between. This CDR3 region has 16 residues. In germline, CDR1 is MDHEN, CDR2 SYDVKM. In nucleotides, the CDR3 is TGTGCCAGCAGTTTGCGTCGTGGACAGAGTAATTCACCCCTCCACTTT. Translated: CASSLRRGQSNSPLHF.

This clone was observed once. CDR3 DNA: TGTGCCAGCAGCCAAGACTCTCTGAACAGGGGGCAAAGGGTCGCAGATACGCAGTATTTT. It codes for CASSQDSLNRGQRVADTQYF. The V call is TRBV3-1 (or the pseudogene TRBV3-2), the J call TRBJ2-3; TRBD1 matches 9 bases. The CDR3 is 20 residues long. CDR1 and CDR2 from the germline V gene are LGHDT and YNNKEL (reference sequence). V dropped 0 bases and J dropped 4; count of bases not matched to a gene: 17.

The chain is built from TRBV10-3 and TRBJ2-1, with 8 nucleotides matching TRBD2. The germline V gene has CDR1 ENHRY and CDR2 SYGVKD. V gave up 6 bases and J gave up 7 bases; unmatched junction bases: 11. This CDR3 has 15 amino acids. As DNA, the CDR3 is TGTGCCATCAGAGCGGTCACGGGGGGGCTGAATGAGCAGTTCTTC. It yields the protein CAIRAVTGGLNEQFF.

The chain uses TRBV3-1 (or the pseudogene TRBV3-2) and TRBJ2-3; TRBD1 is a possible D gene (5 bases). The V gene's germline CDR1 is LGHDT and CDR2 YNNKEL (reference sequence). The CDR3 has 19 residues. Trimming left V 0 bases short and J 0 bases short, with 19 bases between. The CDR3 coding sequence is TGTGCCAGCAGCCAAGATTGGGGTGGGGCGGCCCTTAGCACAGATACGCAGTATTTT. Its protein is CASSQDWGGAALSTDTQYF.

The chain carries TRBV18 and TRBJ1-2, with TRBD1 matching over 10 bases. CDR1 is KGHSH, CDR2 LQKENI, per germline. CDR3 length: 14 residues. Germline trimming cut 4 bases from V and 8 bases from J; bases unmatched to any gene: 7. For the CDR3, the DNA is TGTGCCAGCTCACAGGAGGACAGGGGGTTCGGCTACACCTTC. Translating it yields CASSQEDRGFGYTF.

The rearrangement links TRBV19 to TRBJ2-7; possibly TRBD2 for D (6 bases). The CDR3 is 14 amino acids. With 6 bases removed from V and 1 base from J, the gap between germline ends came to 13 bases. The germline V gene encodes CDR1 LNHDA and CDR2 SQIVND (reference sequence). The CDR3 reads CASSRDFGSYEQYF. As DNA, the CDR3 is TGTGCCAGTAGCCGGGACTTTGGGTCCTACGAGCAGTACTTC.

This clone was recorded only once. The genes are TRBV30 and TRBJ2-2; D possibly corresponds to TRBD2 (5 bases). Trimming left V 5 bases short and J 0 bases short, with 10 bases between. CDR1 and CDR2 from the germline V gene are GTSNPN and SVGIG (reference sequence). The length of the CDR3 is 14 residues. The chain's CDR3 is CAWVRAPNTGELFF. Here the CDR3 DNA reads TGTGCCTGGGTGCGGGCGCCGAACACCGGGGAGCTGTTTTTT. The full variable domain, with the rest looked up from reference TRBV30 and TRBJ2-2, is SQTIHQWPATLVQPVGSPLSLECTVEGTSNPNLYWYRQAAGRGLQLLFYSVGIGQISSEVPQNLSASRPQDRQFILSSKKLLLSDSGFYLCAWVRAPNTGELFFGEGSRLTVL.